These 28 T cell receptor beta chains were all obtained from the same sample, sequenced in a study of cytomegalovirus exposure and HLA in healthy donors. This PCR relied on a set of 60 Vbeta primers and 13 Jbeta primers. Sequenced by immunoSEQ multiplex PCR; TCRdb stores in-frame clones only, minus some. The sample has tens of thousands of clones, about 60% seen once. The specimen sequenced was PBMCs. The receptor set was obtained from a man aged 25 to 40 in good health and CMV-seropositive.

The chain joins TRBV7-9 to TRBJ2-1; 13 nucleotides agree with TRBD2. Trimming took 3 bases from V and 9 from J; bases not matched to a gene: 5. From germline, CDR1 is SEHNR and CDR2 FQNEAQ (reference sequence). The CDR3 covers 15 residues. The CDR3 sequence is CASSLTSGGQGEQFF. The CDR3 coding sequence is TGTGCCAGCAGCTTGACTAGCGGGGGGCAGGGTGAGCAGTTCTTC.

The table lists this clone with a few counts. The chain carries TRBV2 and TRBJ1-4, with TRBD1 as a possible D gene (5 bases). The V and J ends lost 8 bases and 5 bases respectively, with 12 bases between them. Germline assignment: CDR1 SNHLY and CDR2 FYNNEI. This CDR3 spans 13 amino acids. CDR3 protein: CASGADGNEKLFF. DNA of the CDR3: TGTGCCAGCGGGGCGGACGGGAATGAAAAACTGTTTTTT.

In this sample, this clone turned up a few times. CDR3 residues: CASSPGTADYEQYF. The DNA for the CDR3 is TGTGCCAGCAGCCCAGGGACAGCCGACTACGAGCAGTACTTC. This rearrangement joins TRBV9 to TRBJ2-7; the match to TRBD1 covers 7 bases. CDR1 and CDR2 from the germline V gene are SGDLS and YYNGEE. The CDR3 contains 14 residues. Trimming took 4 bases from V and 3 from J; bases not matched to a gene: 7.

The CDR3 loop reads CASSYITGAYEQYF. CDR3 nucleotide sequence: TGTGCCAGCAGTTACATCACTGGGGCCTACGAGCAGTACTTC. The J gene is TRBJ2-5, the V gene TRBV6-5; D is ambiguous. The last part of the DNA fits TRBJ2-7 better; the J call may be wrong. The CDR3 is 14 residues long. Germline-derived CDR1 and CDR2 are MNHEY and SVGAGI.

This clone was seen a handful of times. This chain uses TRBV9 with TRBJ2-3; 10 bases agree with TRBD1. This CDR3 spans 14 amino acids. CDR1 is SGDLS, CDR2 YYNGEE, per germline. V was clipped by 5 bases and J by 5 bases; unmatched bases: 5. CDR3: CASSVDRGVDTQYF. Here the CDR3 DNA reads TGTGCCAGCAGTGTGGACAGGGGGGTAGATACGCAGTATTTT. The full variable domain, in which reference TRBV9 and TRBJ2-3 provide the parts outside the CDR3, is DSGVTQTPKHLITATGQRVTLRCSPRSGDLSVYWYQQSLDQGLQFLIQYYNGEERAKGNILERFSAQQFPDLHSELNLSSLELGDSALYFCASSVDRGVDTQYFGPGTRLTVL.

The rearrangement uses TRBV5-1 and TRBJ2-2; D is possibly TRBD2 (6 bases). The CDR3 totals 17 residues. V lost 1 base to trimming and J lost 2 bases, with 15 bases between them. The germline gives CDR1 SGHRS, CDR2 YFSETQ. The CDR3 nucleotides read TGCGCCAGCAGCTTGACTAGCTTAGGATCCAACACCGGGGAGCTGTTTTTT. Encoded protein: CASSLTSLGSNTGELFF.

The chain has TRBV7-9 and TRBJ2-5; a weak D match, TRBD2 (6 bases). The V and J ends lost 0 bases and 5 bases respectively, with 13 bases between them. This CDR3 is built from 15 residues. Germline CDR1 reads SEHNR; CDR2 reads FQNEAQ (reference sequence). CDR3 nucleotides: TGTGCCAGCAGCTTAGCGAATGCGGGACGTGAGACCCAGTACTTC. It specifies CASSLANAGRETQYF.

This clone was seen a single time. V gene TRBV28 combines with J gene TRBJ1-2; 7 bases match TRBD1. This CDR3 is 15 amino acids long. Germline CDR1 MDHEN, CDR2 SYDVKM. V shed 5 bases, J shed 2 bases, and the junction held 8 bases outside the gene matches. The CDR3 here is CASSPLDRANYGYTF. The CDR3 nucleotides read TGTGCCAGCAGTCCGTTAGACAGGGCGAACTATGGCTACACCTTC.

The chain joins TRBV28 to TRBJ2-1; no clear D. This CDR3 is 11 amino acids long. Germline-derived CDR1 and CDR2 are MDHEN and SYDVKM. Between the trimmed V and J ends, which lost 7 bases and 7 bases, there was a span of 8 bases. CDR3: CASNNPNEQFF. CDR3 nucleotides: TGTGCCAGCAACAATCCGAATGAGCAGTTCTTC.

The chain has TRBV15 and TRBJ1-4, with D tentatively TRBD1 (5 bases). Trimming cost V 0 bases and J 8 bases, with 13 bases left between them. The germline gives CDR1 LNHNV, CDR2 YYDKDF (reference sequence). This CDR3 is 15 amino acids long. CDR3 in DNA: TGTGCCACCAGCAGAGATCCCGGGGGTGAGGAAAAACTGTTTTTT. This codes for CATSRDPGGEEKLFF. The full variable domain, its missing parts supplied by reference TRBV15 and TRBJ1-4, is DAMVIQNPRYQVTQFGKPVTLSCSQTLNHNVMYWYQQKSSQAPKLLFHYYDKDFNNEADTPDNFQSRRPNTSFCFLDIRSPGLGDTAMYLCATSRDPGGEEKLFFGSGTQLSVL.

This clone came up once. This chain uses TRBV11-1 with TRBJ2-5; 8 bases are a match to TRBD1. V was pared by 3 bases and J by 4 bases, with 13 bases of the junction left unmatched. CDR3 length: 17 residues. Germline values: CDR1 SGHAT, CDR2 FQDESV (reference sequence). DNA for the CDR3: TGTGCCAGCAGCTTCACACCCGGACAGGGTGGAGGAGAGACCCAGTACTTC. Its protein product is CASSFTPGQGGGETQYF.

The chain couples TRBV5-5 to TRBJ2-7, with a possible D match to TRBD1 (6 bases). Trimming left V 2 bases short and J 4 bases short, with 16 bases between. The CDR3 totals 15 residues. CDR1 SGHKS and CDR2 YYEKEE come from the germline V gene (reference sequence). CDR3 amino acids: CASSFWAGAEYEQYF. In nucleotides, the CDR3 is TGTGCCAGCAGCTTTTGGGCAGGGGCTGAATACGAGCAGTACTTC.

This clone was observed a few times. The V and J genes are TRBV7-9 and TRBJ1-6; 8 bases line up with TRBD1. The germline V gene encodes CDR1 SEHNR and CDR2 FQNEAQ (reference sequence). The CDR3 is 15 residues long. V lost 4 bases to trimming and J lost 10 bases; unmatched junction nucleotides: 9. For the CDR3, the DNA is TGTGCCAGCAGCTCCTTTACAGGGGGAGGATCACCCCTCCACTTT. It yields the protein CASSSFTGGGSPLHF.

This clone was picked up a small number of times. The chain links TRBV10-3 to TRBJ2-7, with 10 bases lining up with TRBD2. This CDR3 region has 14 residues. V shed 4 bases and J 2 bases; nucleotides not matched to a gene: 2. The V gene's germline CDR1 is ENHRY and CDR2 SYGVKD. CDR3 DNA: TGTGCCATCAGTGTGCTAGCGGGAGCCTACGAGCAGTACTTC. Protein product: CAISVLAGAYEQYF.

The chain links TRBV7-6 to TRBJ1-5; D perhaps matches TRBD1 (5 bases). The CDR3 spans 15 residues. The V end lost 1 base, the J end lost 4 bases, and 11 bases lay between the germline ends. From germline, CDR1 is SGHVS and CDR2 FNYEAQ. The CDR3 DNA is TGTGCCAGCAGCTTAGAGGCAGGGCATAATCAGCCCCAGCATTTT. Translation gives CASSLEAGHNQPQHF.

The chain joins TRBV5-4 to TRBJ2-3, with TRBD2 matching over 10 bases. CDR1 and CDR2 from the germline V gene are SGHNT and YYREEE (reference sequence). This CDR3 has 15 residues. V was pared by 4 bases and J by 7 bases, with 9 bases of the junction left unmatched. CDR3: CASSNTGTSDYTQYF. The CDR3 DNA reads TGTGCCAGCAGCAACACCGGGACTAGCGACTATACGCAGTATTTT.

About this clone itself: The sample contains more than one DNA sequence encoding this CDR3. The V call is TRBV6-1, the J call TRBJ2-1; possibly TRBD2 for D (6 bases). Germline CDR1 is MNHNS and CDR2 is SASEGT. Trimming left V 2 bases short and J 8 bases short, with 13 bases between. This CDR3 contains 14 residues. The CDR3, as DNA: TGTGCCAGCAGTGAATCGGGACCGGGGGATGAGCAGTTCTTC. This translates into CASSESGPGDEQFF.

This chain links TRBV7-9 with TRBJ2-1, with 14 bases lining up with TRBD2. Germline V gene data show CDR1 as SEHNR and CDR2 as FQNEAQ (reference sequence). This CDR3 is built from 17 residues. J lost 6 bases, V lost 5 bases, and 9 bases had no gene match. CDR3 DNA: TGTGCCAGCAGCCCAAGGGGCGGGACTAGCGGGGGCAATGAGCAGTTCTTC. Protein: CASSPRGGTSGGNEQFF.

The table lists this clone with a few counts. The gene calls are TRBV23-1 and TRBJ2-2; 10 nucleotides align to TRBD2. TRBV23-1 is classed as an ORF, of uncertain function. Trimming took 5 bases from V and 5 from J; bases not matched to a gene: 14. The length of the CDR3 is 18 residues. CDR3 sequence reads: CASSKVSGRAIGTGELFF. The CDR3 DNA is TGCGCCAGCAGTAAAGTGAGCGGGAGGGCCATCGGAACCGGGGAGCTGTTTTTT.

V is TRBV15 and J is TRBJ1-2; TRBD1 agrees at 12 bases. Unmatched junction bases numbered 4, after V lost 4 bases and J lost 7 bases. Germline loops: CDR1 LNHNV, CDR2 YYDKDF (reference sequence). The CDR3 totals 14 residues. CDR3 bases: TGTGCCACCAGCACGGGGACAGGGGGCAGTGGCTACACCTTC. Translated: CATSTGTGGSGYTF.

The CDR3 is CASSSLSGGYTF. CDR3 nucleotides: TGTGCCAGCAGCTCCTTAAGCGGAGGCTACACCTTC. The chain uses TRBV7-7 and TRBJ1-2; no clear D. V was pared by 4 bases and J by 8 bases, with 11 bases between. There are 12 residues in the CDR3. Germline V gene data show CDR1 as SSHAT and CDR2 as FNYEAQ (reference sequence).

The V and J genes are TRBV27 and TRBJ2-1, with 13 bases that match TRBD2. The germline V gene encodes CDR1 MNHEY and CDR2 SMNVEV (reference sequence). Trimming removed 6 bases from V and 3 bases from J; junction bases left unmatched: 14. The CDR3 covers 19 residues. The CDR3 nucleotides are TGTGCCAGCAGAGTGACCGGGACTAGCGGGACCCTTATCTACAATGAGCAGTTCTTC. Translation: CASRVTGTSGTLIYNEQFF.

V and J are TRBV29-1 and TRBJ2-3; D might be TRBD2 (5 bases). From germline, CDR1 is SQVTM and CDR2 ANQGSEA. The CDR3 extends over 13 amino acids. With 4 bases removed from V and 4 bases from J, the gap between germline ends came to 12 bases. The CDR3 DNA reads TGCAGCGTTGCACCACTAGTCCCAGATACGCAGTATTTT. Translating gives CSVAPLVPDTQYF.

CDR3 residues: CASSPRTGLETQYF. The CDR3, as DNA: TGTGCCAGCAGCCCCAGGACAGGGTTAGAGACCCAGTACTTC. This chain uses TRBV7-2 with TRBJ2-5, with 8 bases fitting TRBD1. CDR1 is SGHTA and CDR2 is FQGNSA in the germline V gene. The V segment lost 5 bases and the J segment 4 bases; nucleotides outside the gene matches: 6. The CDR3 runs 14 residues.

The chain combines TRBV7-2 with TRBJ2-1; D is perhaps TRBD2 (7 bases). Germline V lookup: CDR1 SGHTA, CDR2 FQGNSA. CDR3 length equals 15 residues. V lost 1 base to trimming and J lost 7 bases, with 14 bases between them. CDR3 region: CASSLGPGGANEQFF. As DNA, the CDR3 is TGTGCCAGCAGCTTAGGGCCGGGGGGCGCGAATGAGCAGTTCTTC.

The chain uses TRBV18 and TRBJ2-2; possible D gene TRBD2, 6 bases. V was pared by 4 bases and J by 3 bases, with 12 bases between. This CDR3 region has 15 residues. In germline, CDR1 is KGHSH, CDR2 LQKENI. The CDR3 sequence is CASSLAPGDTGELFF. The CDR3 DNA follows: TGTGCCAGCTCACTGGCGCCGGGGGACACCGGGGAGCTGTTTTTT. Using reference TRBV18 and TRBJ2-2 for the parts outside the CDR3, the full variable domain is NAGVMQNPRHLVRRRGQEARLRCSPMKGHSHVYWYRQLPEEGLKFMVYLQKENIIDESGMPKERFSAEFPKEGPSILRIQQVVRGDSAAYFCASSLAPGDTGELFFGEGSRLTVL.

The chain carries TRBV7-3 and TRBJ2-5; D is ambiguous. CDR1 is SGHTA, CDR2 FQGTGA, per germline. Deletions cut 5 bases from V and 5 bases from J, with 15 bases between. The CDR3 has 14 residues. CDR3 in DNA: TGTGCCAGCAGCCGAGACAAACCCCCGGAGACCCAGTACTTC. Protein: CASSRDKPPETQYF.

The chain carries TRBV15 and TRBJ2-5, with TRBD2 identical over 8 bases. V trimming: 4 bases; J trimming: 5 bases; junction bases outside the gene matches: 15. The CDR3 is made up of 17 amino acids. Germline V CDR1 and CDR2: LNHNV, YYDKDF (reference sequence). CDR3 nucleotide sequence: TGTGCCACCAGCACTCCCTTTCGCGGGAGGCCGGGCGAGACCCAGTACTTC. It codes for CATSTPFRGRPGETQYF.